This is a list of T cell receptor beta chains from one sample in a study of ipilimumab plus nivolumab after autologous stem cell transplantation. TCRdb's copy holds only in-frame clones and misses some; the assay was immunoSEQ multiplex PCR. The table lists around 84,000 clones, 83% of them singletons. The material sequenced was PBMCs, taken in a trial of ipilimumab plus nivolumab as post-transplant consolidation. The origin of the receptors is a male donor with diffuse large B-cell lymphoma. CDR3s include the opening cysteine and the closing phenylalanine or tryptophan.

j_gene,v_gene,len,CDR3aa
TRBJ2-7,TRBV5-1,18,CASSRAGTSGGIRGEQYF
TRBJ2-1,TRBV11-2,15,CASSLGLAGGTLTFF
TRBJ1-5,TRBV10-2,14,CASSDQQGNQPQHF
TRBJ1-5,TRBV18,13,CASSSGGNQPQHF
TRBJ2-1,TRBV4-1,15,CASSQVGGEEIEQFF
TRBJ1-3,TRBV7-9,15,CASSLGSLSGNTIYF
TRBJ1-4,TRBV7-9,15,CASSLATGFNEKLFF
TRBJ1-2,TRBV2,12,CASSERGYGYTF
TRBJ2-6,TRBV6-7,20,CASILCSQPLIVSGANVLTF
TRBJ2-7,TRBV6-5,15,CASSNRGLYPYEQYF
TRBJ1-1,TRBV6-1,15,CASSEELRLDTGAFF
TRBJ2-1,TRBV9,15,CASSVRTGGNNEQFF
TRBJ2-2,TRBV5-4,16,CASSPRTSGDTGELFF
TRBJ2-5,TRBV5-4,14,CASSLAGVQETQYF
TRBJ2-1,TRBV19,14,CASSDSHGSNEQFF
TRBJ2-3,TRBV5-4,15,CASSLALASTDTQYF
TRBJ2-1,TRBV2,14,CASSEQGSQNEQFF
TRBJ2-1,TRBV6-5,16,CASSLPGTQGRQQQFF
TRBJ2-5,TRBV18,13,CASSPGGEETQYF
TRBJ2-1,TRBV10-2,16,CASTGRATGKGGEQFF
TRBJ2-5,TRBV7-9,14,CASSPQTGEETQYF
TRBJ1-4,TRBV5-5,16,CASTKGEGGTNEKLFF
TRBJ2-3,TRBV6-1,16,CASSDFAGLSTDTQYF
TRBJ2-1,TRBV6-4,17,CASSEKVLASGVNEQFF
TRBJ2-6,TRBV5-1,14,CASSLGAGANVLTF
TRBJ2-3,TRBV7-9,15,CASSFRRGAADTQYF
TRBJ2-3,TRBV2,15,CASSSAGLSTDTQYF
TRBJ2-7,TRBV11-1,15,CASSLDVGGQNEQYF
TRBJ2-1,TRBV12-5,12,CASGPLFYEQFF
TRBJ1-1,TRBV29-1,14,CSVSRGGSNTEAFF
TRBJ2-3,TRBV7-3,15,CASSSSDSGPDTQYF
TRBJ1-1,TRBV4-1,14,CASSRGALGTEAFF
TRBJ2-3,TRBV4-2,15,CASSLAGGGTDTQYF
TRBJ1-3,TRBV18,13,CASSQNPGDTIYF
TRBJ1-6,TRBV19,14,CASDPGQGNSPLHF
TRBJ2-7,TRBV10-3,12,CAISGDRDEQYF
TRBJ2-6,TRBV7-6,18,CASSLAVGGGAGANVLTF
TRBJ1-5,TRBV2,13,CASSERYLQPQHF
TRBJ1-4,TRBV5-6,15,CASSLKWGPGEKLFF
TRBJ2-7,TRBV19,14,CASSPDRGSPEQYF
TRBJ2-7,TRBV7-2,14,CASSLRQGTVKQYF
TRBJ2-5,TRBV5-4,17,CASSLSLAGGPGETQYF
TRBJ2-3,TRBV5-1,14,CASSLGFSADTQYF
TRBJ1-6,TRBV11-2,17,CASSSPPGQALNSPLHF
TRBJ2-7,TRBV29-1,13,CSAVGTGSYEQYF
TRBJ2-4,TRBV19,15,CASSVAGGPWNIQYF